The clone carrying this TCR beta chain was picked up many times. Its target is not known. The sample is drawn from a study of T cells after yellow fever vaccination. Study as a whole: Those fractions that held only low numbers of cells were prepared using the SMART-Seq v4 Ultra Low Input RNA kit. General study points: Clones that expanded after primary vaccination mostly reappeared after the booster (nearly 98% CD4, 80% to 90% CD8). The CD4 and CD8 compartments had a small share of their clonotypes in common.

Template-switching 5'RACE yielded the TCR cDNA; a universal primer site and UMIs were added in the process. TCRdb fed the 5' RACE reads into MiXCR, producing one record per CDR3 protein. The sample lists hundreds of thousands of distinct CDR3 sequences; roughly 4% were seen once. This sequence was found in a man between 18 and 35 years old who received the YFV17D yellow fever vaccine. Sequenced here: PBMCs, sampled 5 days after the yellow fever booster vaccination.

The CDR3 nucleotides are TGCGCCAGCAGCTCAGAACCGGGACCGGGGGGATACGAGCAGTACTTC. Translated: CASSSEPGPGGYEQYF. The chain is built from TRBV5-1 and TRBJ2-7; TRBD2 matches at 7 bases. In germline, CDR1 is SGHRS, CDR2 YFSETQ. There are 16 residues in the CDR3. The V segment lost 3 bases and the J segment 4 bases; nucleotides outside the gene matches: 13.